Below are 26 T cell receptor beta chains sequenced from a single sample in a study of cytomegalovirus exposure and HLA in healthy donors. PCR involved 60 Vbeta and 13 Jbeta primers. TCRdb keeps only in-frame clones here, not all; method: immunoSEQ multiplex PCR. The sample shows some 180,000 clones, around three quarters of them seen only once. The material sequenced was PBMCs. These TCRs come from a woman aged 25 to 39 in good health and CMV-seropositive.

The chain recombines TRBV10-3 with TRBJ2-6; 7 bases match TRBD1. Looked up from germline, CDR1 is ENHRY and CDR2 is SYGVKD. J lost 3 bases, V lost 5 bases, and 4 bases had no gene match. The CDR3 is made up of 15 amino acids. The CDR3 DNA is TGTGCCATCAGTAAAACAGGGGATGGGGCCAACGTCCTGACTTTC. Translated, it gives CAISKTGDGANVLTF.

The V gene is TRBV19, the J gene TRBJ2-3; 12 bases are a match to TRBD2. The CDR3 is made up of 16 amino acids. Germline values: CDR1 LNHDA, CDR2 SQIVND (reference sequence). V was pared by 5 bases and J by 1 base, with 4 bases of the junction left unmatched. CDR3 coding DNA: TGTGCCAGTAGTCGGACTAGCGGGGAGCGCACAGATACGCAGTATTTT. Amino acids: CASSRTSGERTDTQYF.

This clone was picked up a small number of times. The chain joins TRBV7-3 to TRBJ2-1; TRBD2 matches 7 bases. Trimming at V came to 5 bases and at J to 7 bases, leaving 14 bases not matched to a gene. This CDR3 region has 16 residues. Germline assignment: CDR1 SGHTA and CDR2 FQGTGA. The CDR3 DNA is TGTGCCAGCAGCCCTCGGGGGGACTACGGCGGTAATGAGCAGTTCTTC. This codes for CASSPRGDYGGNEQFF.

The chain links TRBV5-1 to TRBJ2-1; a possible D gene is TRBD2 (6 bases). V gave up 0 bases and J gave up 9 bases, with 13 bases separating them. Germline lookup yields CDR1 SGHRS and CDR2 YFSETQ. This CDR3 contains 14 residues. This CDR3 is CASSLGGGDGEQFF. The CDR3 coding sequence is TGCGCCAGCAGCTTGGGAGGAGGGGACGGTGAGCAGTTCTTC.

This clone was detected a few times. V usage is TRBV25-1 and J usage is TRBJ1-3; D remains ambiguous. The V gene's germline CDR1 is MGHDK and CDR2 SYGVNS. Trimming left V 2 bases short and J 4 bases short, with 12 bases between. The CDR3 has 15 residues. In DNA form, the CDR3 reads TGTGCCAGCAGTGAAGTCTCCAAGGAGGGAAACACCATATATTTT. This codes for CASSEVSKEGNTIYF.

The chain combines TRBV11-2 with TRBJ1-1; D ambiguous. The germline V and J ends were trimmed by 1 base and 1 base, with 16 bases remaining between them. CDR3 length equals 17 residues. Germline values: CDR1 SGHAT, CDR2 FQNNGV. The DNA for the CDR3 is TGTGCCAGCAGCTTAGGGGCGGGATTAAGGGCGAACACTGAAGCTTTCTTT. Its protein is CASSLGAGLRANTEAFF.

For this clone: Other DNA sequences in this specimen translate into the identical CDR3. This chain links TRBV5-1 with TRBJ1-1; TRBD1 matches at 7 bases. V was pared by 0 bases and J by 8 bases, with 1 base of the junction left unmatched. CDR1 is SGHRS and CDR2 is YFSETQ in the germline V gene. The CDR3 consists of 12 residues. CDR3 DNA sequence: TGCGCCAGCAGCTTGGAGGGGGCGGAAGCTTTCTTT. Its protein is CASSLEGAEAFF.

The rearrangement uses TRBV6-1 and TRBJ2-7; D may be TRBD1 (5 bases). Trimming cost V 10 bases and J 2 bases, with 15 bases left between them. The CDR3 totals 13 residues. Germline V gives CDR1 MNHNS, CDR2 SASEGT. The CDR3 coding sequence is TGTGCCATCCAACTAAGGGGAACCTACGAGCAGTACTTC. It translates to CAIQLRGTYEQYF.

On this clone itself: A junction boundary mismatches the germline segment, possibly from a read error. This sample includes further DNA sequences coding for the same CDR3. This chain uses TRBV7-8 with TRBJ2-5, with a possible D match to TRBD2 (6 bases). Germline V gene sequence: CDR1 SGHVS, CDR2 FQNEAQ. This CDR3 is built from 13 residues. CDR3 bases: TGCGCCAGCAGCTTCGGAGGGGTCGGGTCCCAGTACTTC. Protein product: CASSFGGVGSQYF.

The rearrangement joins TRBV19 to TRBJ2-2; D is uncertain. With 3 bases removed from V and 0 bases from J, the gap between germline ends came to 11 bases. CDR3 size: 16 residues. CDR1 is LNHDA and CDR2 is SQIVND in the germline V gene (reference sequence). The CDR3 spells CASSISGPANTGELFF. The CDR3 coding sequence is TGTGCCAGTAGTATCTCCGGTCCCGCGAACACCGGGGAGCTGTTTTTT.

The genes are TRBV28 and TRBJ1-6; TRBD1 matches at 12 bases. V gave up 2 bases and J gave up 10 bases; unmatched junction bases: 3. CDR3 length: 15 residues. CDR1 and CDR2 from the germline V gene are MDHEN and SYDVKM. This CDR3 is CASSLGDRGRSPLHF. The CDR3 DNA is TGTGCCAGCAGTTTAGGGGACAGGGGGCGGTCACCCCTCCACTTT.

V is TRBV7-3 and J is TRBJ1-2; D is unclear. Germline CDR1 reads SGHTA; CDR2 reads FQGTGA. The CDR3 totals 16 residues. Trimming cost V 0 bases and J 8 bases, with 19 bases left between them. The CDR3 here is CASSLTRVPLSEGYTF. In nucleotides, the CDR3 is TGTGCCAGCAGCTTAACGAGGGTGCCCCTCAGCGAAGGCTACACCTTC.

The chain employs TRBV30 and TRBJ1-5; no clear D. The CDR3 contains 13 residues. Looked up from germline, CDR1 is GTSNPN and CDR2 is SVGIG (reference sequence). V lost 1 base and J 3 bases, leaving 7 bases between the germline ends. CDR3 sequence (DNA): TGTGCCTGGAGTGAGGAGTTCAATCAGCCCCAGCATTTT. It yields the protein CAWSEEFNQPQHF.

The chain uses TRBV13 and TRBJ2-2; the D is unclear. Trimming shortened V by 4 bases and J by 3 bases, and 9 bases separated the two germline ends. Per germline, CDR1 PRHDT and CDR2 FYEKMQ (reference sequence). The CDR3 extends over 14 amino acids. CDR3 in amino acids: CASSSAGYTGELFF. DNA of the CDR3: TGTGCCAGCAGCTCTGCAGGTTACACCGGGGAGCTGTTTTTT.

Only a few counts were recorded for this clone. The V gene is TRBV7-6, the J gene TRBJ2-5; 7 positions match TRBD2. The CDR3 totals 16 residues. V lost 5 bases, J lost 5 bases, and 14 bases stayed unmatched. The germline CDR1 and CDR2 sequences are SGHVS and FNYEAQ. The DNA of the CDR3 is TGTGCCAGCAGCCGGCCCCAAGGTGTGGGGGGGGAGACCCAGTACTTC. Its protein is CASSRPQGVGGETQYF.

The CDR3 nucleotides read TGTGCCAGCAGCCGCCACTTCGGACAGGGGGCATCCTACGAGCAGTACTTC. It yields the protein CASSRHFGQGASYEQYF. The V and J genes are TRBV5-4 and TRBJ2-7; TRBD1 matches at 11 bases. Losses at the gene ends were 4 bases for V and 1 base for J; bases not matched to a gene: 10. Germline V gene lookup returns CDR1 SGHNT and CDR2 YYREEE (reference sequence). The CDR3 has 17 amino acids.

This clone appeared a few times. This chain links TRBV4-1 with TRBJ2-7; the match to TRBD2 covers 8 bases. V shed 5 bases, J shed 2 bases, and the junction held 5 bases outside the gene matches. The germline CDR1 and CDR2 sequences are MGHRA and YSYEKL. The CDR3 is 14 amino acids. CDR3 sequence: CASSSRGGAYEQYF. As DNA, the CDR3 is TGCGCCAGCAGCTCCCGGGGGGGTGCCTACGAGCAGTACTTC.

The J gene is TRBJ1-3, the V gene TRBV27; D possibly corresponds to TRBD1 (6 bases). Germline CDR1 MNHEY, CDR2 SMNVEV (reference sequence). V lost 2 bases and J lost 4, with 12 bases in between. The CDR3 has 15 residues. The CDR3 sequence: CASSLTGTLGNTIYF. The DNA of the CDR3 is TGTGCCAGCAGTTTAACAGGGACCCTCGGAAACACCATATATTTT.

This chain links TRBV28 with TRBJ1-4; 9 nucleotides match TRBD1. V shed 4 bases and J 8 bases; nucleotides not matched to a gene: 5. The V gene's germline CDR1 is MDHEN and CDR2 SYDVKM. The CDR3 length is 14 residues. CDR3 in amino acids: CASSWTGVGEKLFF. The CDR3, as DNA: TGTGCCAGCAGTTGGACAGGGGTCGGGGAAAAACTGTTTTTT.

The J gene is TRBJ2-2, the V gene TRBV19; 9 bases match TRBD2. CDR3 length: 16 amino acids. J gave up 1 base and V 7 bases, and 7 bases lay outside the gene matches. Germline V gene sequence: CDR1 LNHDA, CDR2 SQIVND (reference sequence). Here the CDR3 DNA reads TGTGCCAGTAAGAAGGCGGGGGGGGTGAACACCGGGGAGCTGTTTTTT. It is translated as CASKKAGGVNTGELFF.

This clone was counted between two and nine times. The V call is TRBV30, the J call TRBJ1-1, with D possibly matching TRBD1 (6 bases). Germline lookup yields CDR1 GTSNPN and CDR2 SVGIG (reference sequence). This CDR3 is 13 amino acids long. V lost 1 base to trimming and J lost 3 bases, with 9 bases between them. The CDR3 DNA is TGTGCCTGGAGTGATACAGGGTACACTGAAGCTTTCTTT. It translates to CAWSDTGYTEAFF.

V is TRBV6-1 and J is TRBJ1-5, with TRBD1 as a possible D gene (5 bases). Trimming removed 7 bases at V and 5 bases at J, with 15 bases between. Germline values: CDR1 MNHNS, CDR2 SASEGT. The CDR3 loop spans 14 amino acids. The CDR3 region has the DNA TGTGCCAGCATGGGGCCCGGGGGGTATCAGCCCCAGCATTTT. Encoded protein: CASMGPGGYQPQHF.

This rearrangement joins TRBV19 to TRBJ1-2; D ambiguous. Germline V lookup: CDR1 LNHDA, CDR2 SQIVND (reference sequence). With 3 bases removed from V and 4 bases from J, the gap between germline ends came to 9 bases. The CDR3 is made up of 13 amino acids. The CDR3 here is CASSIRTSYGYTF. CDR3 DNA: TGTGCCAGTAGTATTAGAACCTCCTATGGCTACACCTTC. The entire variable domain, with the rest obtained from reference TRBV19 and TRBJ1-2, is as follows: DGGITQSPKYLFRKEGQNVTLSCEQNLNHDAMYWYRQDPGQGLRLIYYSQIVNDFQKGDIAEGYSVSREKKESFPLTVTSAQKNPTAFYLCASSIRTSYGYTFGSGTRLTVV.

With regard to this clone: One end of the junction does not line up with germline, which may come from a read error. This sequence joins TRBV9 and TRBJ1-3; possibly TRBD1 for D (5 bases). From germline, CDR1 is SGDLS and CDR2 YYNGEE. This CDR3 comprises 14 residues. CDR3 bases: TGTGCCAGTGGGTTAGGAGGGGTTGGAGACACCATATATTTT. It codes for CASGLGGVGDTIYF. Variable domain in full (rest from reference TRBV9 and TRBJ1-3): DSGVTQTPKHLITATGQRVTLRCSPRSGDLSVYWYQQSLDQGLQFLIQYYNGEERAKGNILERFSAQQFPDLHSELNLSSLELGDSALYFCASGLGGVGDTIYFGEGSWLTVV.

The chain is built from TRBV2 and TRBJ2-7; 9 bases map to TRBD2. From germline, CDR1 is SNHLY and CDR2 FYNNEI. There are 15 residues in the CDR3. V gave up 7 bases and J gave up 5 bases; unmatched junction bases: 12. CDR3 sequence: CASNPGSGGFDEQYF. The DNA of the CDR3 is TGTGCCAGCAACCCGGGTAGCGGGGGTTTCGACGAGCAGTACTTC.

The chain links TRBV19 to TRBJ2-5, with D perhaps TRBD1 (5 bases). The CDR3 totals 14 residues. Germline CDR1 LNHDA, CDR2 SQIVND (reference sequence). With 3 bases removed from V and 3 bases from J, the gap between germline ends came to 11 bases. CDR3: CASSIVGREETQYF. The CDR3 DNA reads as TGTGCCAGTAGTATCGTCGGCAGGGAAGAGACCCAGTACTTC.